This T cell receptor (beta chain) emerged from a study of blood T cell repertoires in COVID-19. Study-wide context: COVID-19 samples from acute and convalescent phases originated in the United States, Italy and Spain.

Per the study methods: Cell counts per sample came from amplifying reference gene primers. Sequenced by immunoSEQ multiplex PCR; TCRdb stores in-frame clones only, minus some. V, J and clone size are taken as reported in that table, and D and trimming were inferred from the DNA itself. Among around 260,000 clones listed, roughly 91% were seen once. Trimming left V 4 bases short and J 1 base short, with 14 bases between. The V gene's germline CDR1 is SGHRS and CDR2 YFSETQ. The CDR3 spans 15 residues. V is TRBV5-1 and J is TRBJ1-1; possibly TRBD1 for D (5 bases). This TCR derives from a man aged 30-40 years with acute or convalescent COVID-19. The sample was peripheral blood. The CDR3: CASSRNRPSNTEAFF. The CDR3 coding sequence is TGCGCCAGCAGCAGAAACAGGCCTTCGAACACTGAAGCTTTCTTT. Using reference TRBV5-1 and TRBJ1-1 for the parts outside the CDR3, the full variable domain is KAGVTQTPRYLIKTRGQQVTLSCSPISGHRSVSWYQQTPGQGLQFLFEYFSETQRNKGNFPGRFSGRQFSNSRSEMNVSTLELGDSALYLCASSRNRPSNTEAFFGQGTRLTVV.